One sample yielded the 30 T cell receptor beta chains listed below, sequenced in a study of blood T cell repertoires in COVID-19. Sequencing was performed with immunoSEQ multiplex PCR; in TCRdb, only in-frame clones are kept and a portion is missing. The table includes about 91,000 clones, around 88% detected once. The sample taken for sequencing was peripheral blood. Every receptor here comes from a woman in her seventies with acute or convalescent COVID-19.

The CDR3 here is CASSLRLVSNTDTQYF. In DNA form, the CDR3 reads TGTGCCAGCTCACTGAGACTAGTCTCTAACACAGATACGCAGTATTTT. The gene calls are TRBV18 and TRBJ2-3; the D gene is possibly TRBD2 (6 bases). The V end was cut by 4 bases, the J end by 2 bases, with 16 bases between. Germline V gene lookup returns CDR1 KGHSH and CDR2 LQKENI. The CDR3 is 16 amino acids.

V gene TRBV18 combines with J gene TRBJ2-7; maybe TRBD1 (6 bases). Germline values: CDR1 KGHSH, CDR2 LQKENI. Trimming pared 5 bases from V and 3 bases from J, leaving 11 bases between. The CDR3 consists of 13 residues. The CDR3: CASSSRDIYEQYF. CDR3 nucleotide sequence: TGTGCCAGCTCAAGCCGGGACATCTACGAGCAGTACTTC.

The rearrangement links TRBV27 to TRBJ1-1; no clear D gene. Between the trimmed V and J ends, which lost 3 bases and 3 bases, there was a span of 11 bases. The CDR3 is made up of 14 amino acids. CDR1 MNHEY and CDR2 SMNVEV come from the germline V gene (reference sequence). Here the CDR3 reads CASSFTPGYTEAFF. The DNA of the CDR3 is TGTGCCAGCAGTTTCACTCCAGGCTACACTGAAGCTTTCTTT.

The gene calls are TRBV28 and TRBJ2-2; a possible D gene is TRBD1 (6 bases). This CDR3 spans 15 amino acids. V gave up 6 bases and J gave up 2 bases, with 13 bases separating them. CDR1 is MDHEN, CDR2 SYDVKM, per germline. The DNA for the CDR3 is TGTGCCAGCAGCGACCCGACAGGCAACACCGGGGAGCTGTTTTTT. Translating it yields CASSDPTGNTGELFF. Complete variable domain (other parts from reference TRBV28 and TRBJ2-2): DVKVTQSSRYLVKRTGEKVFLECVQDMDHENMFWYRQDPGLGLRLIYFSYDVKMKEKGDIPEGYSVSREKKERFSLILESASTNQTSMYLCASSDPTGNTGELFFGEGSRLTVL.

The chain joins TRBV15 to TRBJ2-5, with D maybe TRBD2 (6 bases). The CDR3 contains 17 residues. Germline-derived CDR1 and CDR2 are LNHNV and YYDKDF (reference sequence). V was shortened by 1 base and J by 5 bases, with 20 bases between the two germline ends. The CDR3 reads CATSRVLPSAGGETQYF. The CDR3 DNA reads as TGTGCCACCAGCAGAGTCTTGCCATCAGCGGGTGGTGAGACCCAGTACTTC.

The J gene is TRBJ2-7, the V gene TRBV9, with 8 bases aligning to TRBD1. Per the germline V gene, CDR1 is SGDLS and CDR2 is YYNGEE. V was clipped by 0 bases and J by 4 bases; unmatched bases: 3. This CDR3 is 14 amino acids long. The CDR3 loop reads CASSVGDRGYEQYF. CDR3 bases: TGTGCCAGCAGCGTAGGCGACAGGGGTTACGAGCAGTACTTC.

V gene TRBV7-6 combines with J gene TRBJ1-3; tentative D call: TRBD1 (5 bases). Germline values: CDR1 SGHVS, CDR2 FNYEAQ. The CDR3 covers 16 residues. V lost 5 bases and J 0 bases, leaving 14 bases between the germline ends. The CDR3 sequence is CASSHRDFGSGNTIYF. For the CDR3, the DNA is TGTGCCAGCAGCCACCGGGACTTTGGCTCTGGAAACACCATATATTTT. Supplemented by reference TRBV7-6 and TRBJ1-3, the full variable domain reads GAGVSQSPRYKVTKRGQDVALRCDPISGHVSLYWYRQALGQGPEFLTYFNYEAQQDKSGLPNDRFSAERPEGSISTLTIQRTEQRDSAMYRCASSHRDFGSGNTIYFGEGSWLTVV.

This clone appeared a few times. The rearrangement links TRBV5-1 to TRBJ2-3; 7 bases are shared with TRBD2. The CDR3 extends over 16 amino acids. CDR1 and CDR2 from the germline V gene are SGHRS and YFSETQ. Trimming took 4 bases from V and 0 from J; bases not matched to a gene: 8. CDR3 in DNA: TGCGCCAGCAGCCTAGCTCCTAGCGGTAGCACAGATACGCAGTATTTT. Translated, it gives CASSLAPSGSTDTQYF. Looking up the rest from reference TRBV5-1 and TRBJ2-3 gives the full variable domain: KAGVTQTPRYLIKTRGQQVTLSCSPISGHRSVSWYQQTPGQGLQFLFEYFSETQRNKGNFPGRFSGRQFSNSRSEMNVSTLELGDSALYLCASSLAPSGSTDTQYFGPGTRLTVL.

The chain is built from TRBV28 and TRBJ1-1; the D is unclear. The germline V and J ends were trimmed by 7 bases and 2 bases, with 11 bases remaining between them. This CDR3 is 13 amino acids long. Germline V gene data show CDR1 as MDHEN and CDR2 as SYDVKM. The CDR3: CASTLTENTEAFF. DNA of the CDR3: TGTGCCAGCACTCTTACAGAAAACACTGAAGCTTTCTTT.

This clone was seen only once. The gene calls are TRBV28 and TRBJ1-2, with a tentative D call TRBD1 (5 bases). Per the germline V gene, CDR1 is MDHEN and CDR2 is SYDVKM. The CDR3 consists of 13 residues. The ends were cut back, 3 bases at V and 5 bases at J, with 10 bases in the middle. As DNA, the CDR3 is TGTGCCAGCAGTTTTCAGGGAGGGTATGGCTACACCTTC. Protein product: CASSFQGGYGYTF.

The chain couples TRBV5-1 to TRBJ2-7, with TRBD1 matching over 8 bases. The CDR3 is 15 amino acids. CDR1 and CDR2 (germline): SGHRS, YFSETQ. The ends lost 4 bases at V and 2 bases at J; junction bases unmatched: 8. The CDR3 loop reads CASSPEGQATYEQYF. CDR3 bases: TGCGCCAGCAGCCCAGAGGGACAGGCTACCTACGAGCAGTACTTC.

The chain uses TRBV2 and TRBJ2-5, with D perhaps matching TRBD1 (5 bases). CDR3 length: 13 amino acids. V lost 5 bases and J 2 bases, leaving 9 bases between the germline ends. Germline CDR1 and CDR2: SNHLY and FYNNEI. CDR3 loop: CASSRTGQETQYF. CDR3 nucleotide sequence: TGTGCCAGCAGTCGTACAGGTCAAGAGACCCAGTACTTC.

This clone was seen more than once but under ten times. Other nucleotide sequences in the sample specify the same CDR3. V and J are TRBV4-1 and TRBJ1-5; unclear D gene. Germline lookup yields CDR1 MGHRA and CDR2 YSYEKL. The ends were cut back, 0 bases at V and 3 bases at J, with 9 bases in the middle. The CDR3 extends over 15 amino acids. CDR3 sequence (DNA): TGCGCCAGCAGCCAAGATCCAGGTGTCAATCAGCCCCAGCATTTT. Its translation: CASSQDPGVNQPQHF.

This chain links TRBV5-4 with TRBJ1-1; D is perhaps TRBD1 (5 bases). The CDR3 sequence is 15 residues long. Germline CDR1 and CDR2: SGHNT and YYREEE (reference sequence). The V end lost 1 base, the J end lost 1 base, and 11 bases lay between the germline ends. The CDR3 region has the DNA TGTGCCAGCAGCTTGACTTCTACAGGGAACACTGAAGCTTTCTTT. Its translation: CASSLTSTGNTEAFF.

The chain joins TRBV11-2 to TRBJ2-1, with TRBD2 matching over 9 bases. This CDR3 region has 16 residues. Germline lookup yields CDR1 SGHAT and CDR2 FQNNGV. J was trimmed by 5 bases and V by 4 bases; bases with no gene match: 9. CDR3 amino acids: CASSSFAGGPNNEQFF. The CDR3 DNA reads as TGTGCCAGCAGCTCATTCGCGGGAGGGCCAAACAATGAGCAGTTCTTC.

This clone was counted a single time. The V call is TRBV19, the J call TRBJ1-6; TRBD1 aligns across 11 bases. In germline, CDR1 is LNHDA, CDR2 SQIVND (reference sequence). The V segment lost 3 bases and the J segment 7 bases; nucleotides outside the gene matches: 5. The CDR3 covers 16 residues. The CDR3 DNA sequence: TGTGCCAGTAGTATCGGGACAGGGGGAGTAAATTCACCCCTCCACTTT. Its protein is CASSIGTGGVNSPLHF.

This clone was seen a handful of times. The chain uses TRBV5-1 and TRBJ1-6, with D possibly matching TRBD1 (6 bases). Germline CDR1 and CDR2: SGHRS and YFSETQ. The CDR3 sequence is 13 residues long. V was clipped by 4 bases and J by 10 bases, with 12 bases between them. CDR3 amino acids: CASSAGVESPLHF. Here the CDR3 DNA reads TGCGCCAGCAGCGCAGGGGTAGAATCACCCCTCCACTTT.

The chain recombines TRBV3-1 (or the pseudogene TRBV3-2) with TRBJ2-3; a possible D gene is TRBD1 (5 bases). Germline lookup yields CDR1 LGHDT and CDR2 YNNKEL (reference sequence). V was cut by 1 base and J by 1 base, with 9 bases left in between. CDR3 size: 15 residues. Here the CDR3 reads CASSQGQPGTDTQYF. Here the CDR3 DNA reads TGTGCCAGCAGCCAAGGACAGCCAGGCACAGATACGCAGTATTTT.

The genes are TRBV18 and TRBJ1-5, with a tentative D call TRBD1 (6 bases). Per germline, CDR1 KGHSH and CDR2 LQKENI. The ends were cut back, 2 bases at V and 1 base at J, with 12 bases in the middle. The CDR3 loop spans 16 amino acids. The CDR3: CASSPTYRGSNQPQHF. The CDR3 DNA follows: TGTGCCAGCTCACCAACATATAGGGGGAGCAATCAGCCCCAGCATTTT.

The chain is built from TRBV5-1 and TRBJ2-3; TRBD1 matches at 8 bases. Trimming cost V 4 bases and J 4 bases; bases outside gene matches: 2. CDR1 and CDR2 from the germline V gene are SGHRS and YFSETQ. The CDR3 consists of 13 residues. This chain's CDR3 is CASSGQGADTQYF. CDR3 DNA sequence: TGCGCCAGCAGCGGACAGGGCGCAGATACGCAGTATTTT.

J is TRBJ1-1 and V is TRBV2; D unresolved. The CDR3 extends over 13 amino acids. V was trimmed by 8 bases and J by 0 bases, leaving 10 bases between them. The V gene's germline CDR1 is SNHLY and CDR2 FYNNEI. CDR3 protein: CASGRGMNTEAFF. CDR3 nucleotides: TGTGCCAGCGGAAGAGGAATGAACACTGAAGCTTTCTTT.

This rearrangement joins TRBV2 to TRBJ1-2; 7 bases are a match to TRBD1. Germline V gene data show CDR1 as SNHLY and CDR2 as FYNNEI. V was clipped by 0 bases and J by 5 bases; unmatched bases: 6. The CDR3 covers 15 residues. For the CDR3, the DNA is TGTGCCAGCAGTGAAGCTGTGGGACAGCCATATGGCTACACCTTC. It translates to CASSEAVGQPYGYTF.

J is TRBJ2-1 and V is TRBV19; 7 nucleotides align to TRBD2. V trimming: 5 bases; J trimming: 1 base; junction bases outside the gene matches: 8. The CDR3 consists of 16 residues. Germline V gene data show CDR1 as LNHDA and CDR2 as SQIVND (reference sequence). This CDR3 is CASSGGSGWSYNEQFF. In DNA, the CDR3 is TGTGCCAGTAGTGGGGGTAGCGGGTGGTCCTACAATGAGCAGTTCTTC.

This rearrangement joins TRBV7-2 to TRBJ2-5, with D possibly being TRBD2 (5 bases). Deletions cut 5 bases from V and 6 bases from J, with 22 bases between. Looked up from germline, CDR1 is SGHTA and CDR2 is FQGNSA. This CDR3 is 16 amino acids long. CDR3 loop: CASSPPTRKSIKTQYF. CDR3 sequence (DNA): TGTGCCAGCAGCCCGCCAACTAGAAAAAGTATAAAGACCCAGTACTTC.

This chain links TRBV6-5 with TRBJ2-7, with D possibly being TRBD2 (5 bases). The CDR3 is made up of 14 amino acids. The germline CDR1 and CDR2 sequences are MNHEY and SVGAGI. V was clipped by 7 bases and J by 9 bases, with 22 bases between them. CDR3 residues: CASIPTRTPTRQYF. The CDR3 DNA reads as TGTGCCAGCATTCCCACTAGGACGCCTACGAGGCAGTACTTC.

The chain is built from TRBV9 and TRBJ2-1; D gene uncertain. Trimming shortened V by 2 bases and J by 8 bases, and 11 bases separated the two germline ends. Per germline, CDR1 SGDLS and CDR2 YYNGEE. The CDR3 consists of 13 residues. CDR3 nucleotides: TGTGCCAGCAGCGTTTCTGAAAAGCATGAGCAGTTCTTC. Protein product: CASSVSEKHEQFF.

This chain joins TRBV7-9 and TRBJ1-1, with 10 bases aligning to TRBD1. Per the germline V gene, CDR1 is SEHNR and CDR2 is FQNEAQ (reference sequence). This CDR3 is 14 amino acids long. The ends lost 5 bases at V and 1 base at J; junction bases unmatched: 1. The CDR3 spells CASSRQGANTEAFF. The CDR3 DNA sequence: TGTGCCAGCAGCCGACAGGGGGCGAACACTGAAGCTTTCTTT.

This clone was observed a single time. The gene calls are TRBV19 and TRBJ1-2; no clear D. This CDR3 is built from 13 residues. Germline assignment: CDR1 LNHDA and CDR2 SQIVND (reference sequence). The germline V and J ends were trimmed by 5 bases and 5 bases, with 12 bases remaining between them. In DNA, the CDR3 is TGTGCCAGTAGTTCCTCGACGGGGTATGGCTACACCTTC. Translation: CASSSSTGYGYTF.

With respect to this clone: Other DNA variants within this sample encode the same CDR3. V and J are TRBV12-3 or TRBV12-4 and TRBJ2-7; tentatively, D is TRBD2 (6 bases). V shed 4 bases and J shed 0 bases, with 7 bases lying between them. The CDR3 has 13 amino acids. CDR3 residues: CASSSGVSYEQYF. The CDR3 coding sequence is TGTGCCAGCAGTTCGGGGGTCTCCTACGAGCAGTACTTC.

The rearrangement joins TRBV9 to TRBJ1-6; the match to TRBD1 covers 9 bases. The germline CDR1 and CDR2 sequences are SGDLS and YYNGEE. V lost 0 bases and J lost 10; bases outside the gene matches: 8. The CDR3 spans 16 residues. CDR3 in DNA: TGTGCCAGCAGCGTAGAACCGGGACAGGGCTTGTCACCCCTCCACTTT. Translated, it gives CASSVEPGQGLSPLHF.